This T cell receptor (beta chain) was observed in a study of STAT5B mutations in CD4+ large granular lymphocyte leukemia. About the research overall: Among healthy controls, a particular HLA allele went with more CDR3 'QG' motifs.

TCRdb's table, derived via immunoSEQ multiplex PCR, lists solely in-frame clones and lacks some. This sample has tens of thousands of clones; approximately 71% occur once, and the top ten carry roughly 0.44%. CDR1 is SGHAT and CDR2 is FQDESV in the germline V gene (reference sequence). There are 15 residues in the CDR3. J lost 4 bases, V lost 5 bases, and 6 bases had no gene match. Findings of the study overall: Top patient clones used TRBV06 genes more often: 8/27 versus 2/35 in controls. About 24% of private leukemic clonotypes occurred rarely in other patients' non-leukemic repertoires.

Controls came from buffy coats of healthy blood donors. Concerning this clone: What it recognizes is unknown.

The sequence was obtained from a human donor in good health. Sequenced sample: CD4+ T cells from blood buffy coats. The chain uses TRBV11-1 and TRBJ1-1; 11 nucleotides align to TRBD1. CDR3 residues: CASSTTGTGGTEAFF. CDR3 DNA: TGTGCCAGCAGCACCACCGGGACAGGGGGCACTGAAGCTTTCTTT.